Described below is a single T cell receptor beta chain sequence and its context. Germline V gene sequence: CDR1 SGHTA, CDR2 FQGNSA. The CDR3 totals 17 residues. The V gene lost 1 base and the J gene lost 1 base, with 14 bases spanning the gap. Sequencing was performed with immunoSEQ multiplex PCR; in TCRdb, only in-frame clones are kept and a portion is missing. The sample holds about 150,000 clones; just over 85% are singletons and the top ten take approximately 4.5%. This sample is part of a study of blood T cell repertoires in COVID-19. Across the study: Acute and convalescent COVID-19 samples came from the United States, Italy and Spain. T cells, B-cell-depleted T cells, or PBMCs supplied cDNA or gDNA.

Individuals aged roughly 18 to 95 years were recruited from 24 US areas. The source of this sequence is a man aged 50 or older who had recovered from COVID-19. Input material: PBMCs or T cells enriched from blood (not recorded which). The chain has TRBV7-2 and TRBJ1-3, with D perhaps TRBD1 (5 bases). The CDR3: CASSLVFWGVSGNTIYF. The CDR3 DNA is TGTGCCAGCAGCTTAGTTTTTTGGGGCGTATCTGGAAACACCATATATTTT.